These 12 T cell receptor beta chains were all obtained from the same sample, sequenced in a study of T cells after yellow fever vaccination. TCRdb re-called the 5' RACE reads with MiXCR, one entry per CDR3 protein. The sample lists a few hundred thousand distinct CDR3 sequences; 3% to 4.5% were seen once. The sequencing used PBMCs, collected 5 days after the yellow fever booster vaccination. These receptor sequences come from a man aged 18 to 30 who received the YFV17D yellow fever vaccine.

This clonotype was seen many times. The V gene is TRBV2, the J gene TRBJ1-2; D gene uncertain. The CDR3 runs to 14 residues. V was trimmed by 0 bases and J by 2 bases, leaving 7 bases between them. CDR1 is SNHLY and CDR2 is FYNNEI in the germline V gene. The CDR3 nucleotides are TGTGCCAGCAGTGAAGCTAAACGGAACTATGGCTACACCTTC. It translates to CASSEAKRNYGYTF.

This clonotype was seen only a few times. The CDR3 nucleotides read TGTGCCAGCAGCTCCCTGCTAACCGGGGAGCTGTTTTTT. This encodes CASSSLLTGELFF. V gene TRBV11-2 combines with J gene TRBJ2-2; unclear D gene. The CDR3 is made up of 13 amino acids. V was cut by 4 bases and J by 5 bases, with 8 bases left in between. Germline-derived CDR1 and CDR2 are SGHAT and FQNNGV.

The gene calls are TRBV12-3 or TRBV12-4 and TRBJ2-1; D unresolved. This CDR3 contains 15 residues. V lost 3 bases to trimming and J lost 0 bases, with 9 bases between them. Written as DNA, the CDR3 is TGTGCCAGCAGTTTGGTACAAAGCTCCTACAATGAGCAGTTCTTC. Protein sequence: CASSLVQSSYNEQFF.

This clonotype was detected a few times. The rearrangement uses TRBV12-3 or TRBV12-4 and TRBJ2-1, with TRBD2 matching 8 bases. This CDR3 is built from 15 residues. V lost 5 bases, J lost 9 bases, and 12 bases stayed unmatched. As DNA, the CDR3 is TGTGCCAGCAGTATAACGCGCGGGGGGATCGGTGAGCAGTTCTTC. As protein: CASSITRGGIGEQFF.

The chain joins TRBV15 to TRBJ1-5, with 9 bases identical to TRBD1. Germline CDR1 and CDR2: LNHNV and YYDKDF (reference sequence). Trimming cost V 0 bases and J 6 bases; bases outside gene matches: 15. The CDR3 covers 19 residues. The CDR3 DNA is TGTGCCACCAGCAGAGATCGGGGACAGGGACAAAACTCTTTTCAGCCCCAGCATTTT. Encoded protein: CATSRDRGQGQNSFQPQHF.

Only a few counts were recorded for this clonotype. CDR3 amino acids: CASSAGTSGARQETQYF. CDR3 nucleotide sequence: TGTGCCAGCAGCGCCGGGACTAGCGGCGCCCGTCAAGAGACCCAGTACTTC. This chain links TRBV5-4 with TRBJ2-5, with 11 bases aligning to TRBD2. The CDR3 length is 17 residues. The trim removed 4 bases at V and 2 bases at J, leaving 10 bases unmatched. Per germline, CDR1 SGHNT and CDR2 YYREEE (reference sequence).

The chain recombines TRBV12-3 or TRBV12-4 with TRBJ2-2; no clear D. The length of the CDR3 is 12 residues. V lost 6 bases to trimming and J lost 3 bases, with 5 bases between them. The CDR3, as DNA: TGTGCCAGCAGGCTTCACACCGGGGAGCTGTTTTTT. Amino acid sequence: CASRLHTGELFF.

CDR3 region: CASSRTQAAGANVLTF. The CDR3 nucleotides read TGCGCCAGCAGCCGAACTCAGGCGGCTGGGGCCAACGTCCTGACTTTC. This sequence joins TRBV4-3 and TRBJ2-6; D call uncertain. The germline V and J ends were trimmed by 4 bases and 2 bases, with 12 bases remaining between them. The CDR3 spans 16 residues. Germline CDR1 is LGHNA and CDR2 is YSLEER.

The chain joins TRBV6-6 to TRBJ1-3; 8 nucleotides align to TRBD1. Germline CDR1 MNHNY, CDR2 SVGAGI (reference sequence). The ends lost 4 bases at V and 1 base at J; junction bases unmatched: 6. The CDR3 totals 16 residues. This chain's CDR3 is CASSSAGTGSGNTIYF. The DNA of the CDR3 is TGTGCCAGCAGTTCCGCCGGGACAGGATCTGGAAACACCATATATTTT.

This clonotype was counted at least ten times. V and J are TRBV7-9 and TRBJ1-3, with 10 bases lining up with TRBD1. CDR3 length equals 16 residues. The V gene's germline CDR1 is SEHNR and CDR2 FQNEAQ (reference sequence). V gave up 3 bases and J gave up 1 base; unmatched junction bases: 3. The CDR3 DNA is TGTGCCAGCAGCTTGGGACAGGGGTTATCTGGAAACACCATATATTTT. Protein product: CASSLGQGLSGNTIYF.

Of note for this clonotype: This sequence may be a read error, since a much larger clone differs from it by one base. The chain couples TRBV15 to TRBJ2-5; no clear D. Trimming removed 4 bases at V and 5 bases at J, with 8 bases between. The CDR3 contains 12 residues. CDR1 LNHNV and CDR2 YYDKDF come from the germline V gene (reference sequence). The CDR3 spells CATSKHWETQYF. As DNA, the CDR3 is TGTGCCACCAGCAAGCACTGGGAGACCCAGTACTTC.

CDR3 loop: CASSQDYTDTQYF. The CDR3 DNA is TGTGCCAGCAGCCAGGACTATACAGATACGCAGTATTTT. The V gene is TRBV11-2, the J gene TRBJ2-3; maybe TRBD2 (6 bases). This CDR3 comprises 13 residues. Germline V lookup: CDR1 SGHAT, CDR2 FQNNGV. The V end was cut by 5 bases, the J end by 3 bases, with 9 bases between.